This T cell receptor (beta chain) was observed in a study of radiotherapy plus CTLA-4 blockade in lung cancer. V shed 6 bases and J shed 5 bases, with 13 bases lying between them. Germline CDR1 reads MNHEY; CDR2 reads SMNVEV (reference sequence). This CDR3 is built from 13 residues. Study findings and constraints: Expansion in blood of tumor-derived TCR clones was seen after radiotherapy plus ipilimumab. Together with interferon-beta, which increased in serum after radiation, early dynamic changes in blood T cell clones were reportedly the best predictors of response.

Data came from immunoSEQ multiplex PCR; TCRdb stores just in-frame clones and leaves some out. The sample contains about 87,000 clones, around 87% of which appear only once. As to this clone: As yet, its antigen is unknown.

The TCR originated in a human donor with non-small cell lung cancer that progressed on radiotherapy plus ipilimumab. The chain uses TRBV27 and TRBJ2-5; D might be TRBD1 or TRBD2, each matching 5 bases. Source: peripheral blood, taken from a patient treated with radiotherapy plus ipilimumab. The CDR3 protein is CASSDVWGETQYF. CDR3 in DNA: TGTGCCAGCAGCGACGTCTGGGGGGAGACCCAGTACTTC.